Shown below are 24 T cell receptor beta chains from a single sample sequenced in a study of a mutant IDH1 vaccine in newly diagnosed glioma. Documented time point: week 47, end of study. Every single dose of the vaccine, 300 ug of mutant IDH1 20-mer peptide, came with topical imiquimod. No antigen has been assigned to these receptors. Here immunoSEQ multiplex PCR was the method, and the copy in TCRdb shows in-frame clones only, minus some. The sample includes about 83,000 clones, roughly 77% of them seen just once. Sequencing was performed on PBMCs, taken from a glioma patient whose treatment included an IDH1 peptide vaccine. The origin of the receptors is a man aged 35 to 55 with glioma.

J is TRBJ2-7 and V is TRBV18, with D hard to call. The germline gives CDR1 KGHSH, CDR2 LQKENI. V lost 4 bases to trimming and J lost 5 bases, with 12 bases between them. The CDR3 covers 13 residues. CDR3 in amino acids: CASSLRVGNEQYF. The CDR3 DNA reads TGTGCCAGCTCACTAAGGGTGGGAAACGAGCAGTACTTC.

J is TRBJ2-4 and V is TRBV28, with TRBD1 as a possible D gene (5 bases). Germline V gives CDR1 MDHEN, CDR2 SYDVKM. The CDR3 extends over 17 amino acids. Trimming shortened V by 6 bases and J by 6 bases, and 24 bases separated the two germline ends. The CDR3 spells CASSTILEWGFGNIQYF. The CDR3 DNA sequence: TGTGCCAGCAGCACAATCCTAGAATGGGGCTTTGGAAACATTCAGTACTTC.

J is TRBJ1-5 and V is TRBV7-8, with a weak D call TRBD1 (6 bases). This CDR3 comprises 16 residues. V was trimmed by 1 base and J by 2 bases, leaving 12 bases between them. Germline V gene lookup returns CDR1 SGHVS and CDR2 FQNEAQ. CDR3 DNA: TGTGCCAGCAGCTTAGAACCAGGGGCGGGCAATCAGCCCCAGCATTTT. It is translated as CASSLEPGAGNQPQHF.

This clone was counted only a few times. J is TRBJ1-5 and V is TRBV9; D remains unclear. CDR3 length: 13 amino acids. V lost 0 bases and J lost 3, with 4 bases in between. Germline CDR1 reads SGDLS; CDR2 reads YYNGEE. The CDR3 coding sequence is TGTGCCAGCAGCGTAGAGGACAATCAGCCCCAGCATTTT. It translates to CASSVEDNQPQHF.

The chain couples TRBV7-2 to TRBJ2-7, with TRBD2 as a possible D gene (6 bases). Per germline, CDR1 SGHTA and CDR2 FQGNSA. The CDR3 runs to 13 residues. V gave up 5 bases and J gave up 5 bases, with 13 bases separating them. As DNA, the CDR3 is TGTGCCAGCAGCCCGGGGGTCGGAGACGAGCAGTACTTC. It specifies CASSPGVGDEQYF. The full variable domain, with the rest looked up from reference TRBV7-2 and TRBJ2-7, is GAGVSQSPSNKVTEKGKDVELRCDPISGHTALYWYRQSLGQGLEFLIYFQGNSAPDKSGLPSDRFSAERTGGSVSTLTIQRTQQEDSAVYLCASSPGVGDEQYFGPGTRLTVT.

CDR3 in amino acids: CASSQVANTGELFF. CDR3 nucleotides: TGCGCCAGCAGCCAAGTTGCGAACACCGGGGAGCTGTTTTTT. This chain links TRBV4-3 with TRBJ2-2; D is ambiguous. V lost 1 base to trimming and J lost 0 bases, with 3 bases between them. The germline V gene has CDR1 LGHNA and CDR2 YSLEER. The CDR3 sequence is 14 residues long.

The V and J genes are TRBV5-6 and TRBJ2-5, with D uncertain. There are 14 residues in the CDR3. The germline V gene encodes CDR1 SGHDT and CDR2 YYEEEE. The ends were cut back, 4 bases at V and 0 bases at J, with 10 bases in the middle. CDR3 nucleotide sequence: TGTGCCAGCAGCCGCGGCGCGTACCAAGAGACCCAGTACTTC. Translation: CASSRGAYQETQYF.

J is TRBJ1-4 and V is TRBV6-5; D not resolved. The germline V gene has CDR1 MNHEY and CDR2 SVGAGI. The CDR3 is 14 amino acids. V was trimmed by 6 bases and J by 4 bases, leaving 12 bases between them. CDR3 nucleotide sequence: TGTGCCAGCAGCCCCGAGAACTATAATGAAAAACTGTTTTTT. It specifies CASSPENYNEKLFF.

This chain uses TRBV7-9 with TRBJ2-5; a weak D match, TRBD1 (6 bases). The CDR3 sequence is 15 residues long. Germline CDR1 SEHNR, CDR2 FQNEAQ (reference sequence). Trimming took 6 bases from V and 1 from J, leaving 15 bases between them. The DNA of the CDR3 is TGTGCCAGCAGTTATTACCCGACAGGCCAAGAGACCCAGTACTTC. Its protein is CASSYYPTGQETQYF.

The chain uses TRBV7-2 and TRBJ2-7; D is uncertain. The CDR3 runs to 11 residues. Germline V gives CDR1 SGHTA, CDR2 FQGNSA. Trimming left V 3 bases short and J 4 bases short, with 4 bases between. The CDR3 DNA reads as TGTGCCAGCAGCTTCCGGTACGAGCAGTACTTC. Translation: CASSFRYEQYF.

The sample holds a few counts of this clone. This chain uses TRBV11-1 with TRBJ1-2; 11 bases are shared with TRBD1. The V segment lost 5 bases and the J segment 4 bases; nucleotides outside the gene matches: 6. Looked up from germline, CDR1 is SGHAT and CDR2 is FQDESV (reference sequence). The CDR3 length is 15 residues. DNA of the CDR3: TGTGCCAGCAGCCCCGGACAGGGGGCTGGCTATGGCTACACCTTC. It codes for CASSPGQGAGYGYTF. Full variable domain (rest looked up from reference TRBV11-1 and TRBJ1-2): EAEVAQSPRYKITEKSQAVAFWCDPISGHATLYWYRQILGQGPELLVQFQDESVVDDSQLPKDRFSAERLKGVDSTLKIQPAELGDSAMYLCASSPGQGAGYGYTFGSGTRLTVV.

This clone was observed a single time. The chain recombines TRBV9 with TRBJ1-2, with D perhaps matching TRBD1 (6 bases). V shed 0 bases and J shed 1 base, with 13 bases lying between them. Germline CDR1 reads SGDLS; CDR2 reads YYNGEE. The CDR3 has 16 residues. CDR3 sequence: CASSVATAGVNYGYTF. As DNA, the CDR3 is TGTGCCAGCAGCGTAGCTACTGCAGGGGTTAACTATGGCTACACCTTC.

This clone was detected a few times. The gene calls are TRBV4-3 and TRBJ2-7; D possibly corresponds to TRBD2 (5 bases). The CDR3 is made up of 16 amino acids. Germline CDR1 is LGHNA and CDR2 is YSLEER. V was clipped by 0 bases and J by 3 bases, with 15 bases between them. CDR3 bases: TGCGCCAGCAGCCAAGATAGATCGGCGGCGGGCTACGAGCAGTACTTC. Its translation: CASSQDRSAAGYEQYF.

The rearrangement links TRBV6-5 to TRBJ2-7, with 7 bases identical to TRBD1. The germline V gene has CDR1 MNHEY and CDR2 SVGAGI. The CDR3 extends over 15 amino acids. The trim removed 6 bases at V and 5 bases at J, leaving 13 bases unmatched. CDR3 coding DNA: TGTGCCAGCAGCCTCCTTGGGACAGCGTTCGACGAGCAGTACTTC. This gives the protein CASSLLGTAFDEQYF.

The chain has TRBV5-6 and TRBJ2-5; 8 bases line up with TRBD2. The CDR3 is 16 residues long. CDR1 is SGHDT and CDR2 is YYEEEE in the germline V gene. After removal of 2 bases from V and 4 bases from J, the junction contained 10 bases not matched to a gene. CDR3 in amino acids: CASSFRLAGPRETQYF. The CDR3 DNA reads as TGTGCCAGCAGCTTCCGGCTAGCGGGCCCCCGAGAGACCCAGTACTTC.

The V call is TRBV30, the J call TRBJ2-7, with 8 nucleotides matching TRBD1. Per germline, CDR1 GTSNPN and CDR2 SVGIG (reference sequence). Trimming cost V 3 bases and J 3 bases; bases outside gene matches: 7. The CDR3 contains 14 residues. The DNA of the CDR3 is TGTGCCTGGAGCCGGACAGGGAGAGGCTACGAGCAGTACTTC. It specifies CAWSRTGRGYEQYF.

The chain has TRBV19 and TRBJ2-7; 14 nucleotides match TRBD2. The CDR3 contains 16 residues. In germline, CDR1 is LNHDA, CDR2 SQIVND (reference sequence). With 6 bases clipped from V and 3 bases from J, the junction kept 7 bases outside the gene matches. The CDR3 region has the DNA TGTGCCAGTAGCCTGTCGGGGACTAGCGGGAGCTACGAGCAGTACTTC. Protein product: CASSLSGTSGSYEQYF.

The gene calls are TRBV28 and TRBJ2-4; D may be TRBD1 (6 bases). This CDR3 contains 17 residues. Trimming shortened V by 3 bases and J by 0 bases, and 15 bases separated the two germline ends. Looked up from germline, CDR1 is MDHEN and CDR2 is SYDVKM. The CDR3 spells CASSLSLDRLAKNIQYF. In DNA form, the CDR3 reads TGTGCCAGCAGTTTGAGCTTGGACAGACTAGCCAAAAACATTCAGTACTTC.

J is TRBJ2-3 and V is TRBV7-2, with 7 bases aligning to TRBD2. The CDR3 has 16 residues. The junction had 8 bases not matched to a gene; V was cut back by 3 bases and J by 2 bases. The germline V gene has CDR1 SGHTA and CDR2 FQGNSA. CDR3 residues: CASSLRAGTPTDTQYF. The CDR3 region has the DNA TGTGCCAGCAGCTTGAGAGCGGGGACTCCCACAGATACGCAGTATTTT.

This clone was picked up a small number of times. The chain carries TRBV6-5 and TRBJ1-4, with D possibly being TRBD1 (6 bases). This CDR3 contains 14 residues. V lost 2 bases to trimming and J lost 13 bases, with 17 bases between them. Per the germline V gene, CDR1 is MNHEY and CDR2 is SVGAGI. As DNA, the CDR3 is TGTGCCAGCAGTTACACTTCCCCCCAGGGGTCACTGTTTTTT. Its protein product is CASSYTSPQGSLFF.

This chain links TRBV5-6 with TRBJ2-5; tentative D call: TRBD1 (7 bases). The CDR3 loop spans 17 amino acids. The V and J ends lost 0 bases and 4 bases respectively, with 19 bases between them. The germline CDR1 and CDR2 sequences are SGHDT and YYEEEE. Written as DNA, the CDR3 is TGTGCCAGCAGCTTGGGTGGATTAGGAGGGGGCGGAGAGACCCAGTACTTC. Residues: CASSLGGLGGGGETQYF. Complete variable domain (other parts from reference TRBV5-6 and TRBJ2-5): DAGVTQSPTHLIKTRGQQVTLRCSPKSGHDTVSWYQQALGQGPQFIFQYYEEEERQRGNFPDRFSGHQFPNYSSELNVNALLLGDSALYLCASSLGGLGGGGETQYFGPGTRLLVL.

The rearrangement links TRBV7-2 to TRBJ2-5, with D hard to call. In germline, CDR1 is SGHTA, CDR2 FQGNSA. Trimming took off 1 base at V and 6 bases at J, with 9 bases between the two ends. The length of the CDR3 is 13 residues. The CDR3 region has the DNA TGTGCCAGCAGCTTAGGTTTGGGGAAGACCCAGTACTTC. Protein sequence: CASSLGLGKTQYF.

V usage is TRBV18 and J usage is TRBJ1-1; 7 bases match TRBD1. The CDR3 length is 15 residues. The V gene's germline CDR1 is KGHSH and CDR2 LQKENI. V trimming: 2 bases; J trimming: 4 bases; junction bases outside the gene matches: 7. CDR3 protein: CASSPKTGVATEAFF. In DNA, the CDR3 is TGTGCCAGCTCACCAAAAACAGGGGTGGCCACTGAAGCTTTCTTT.

The chain is built from TRBV30 and TRBJ2-1; D could derive from TRBD1 or TRBD2 (5 bases each). The length of the CDR3 is 15 residues. CDR1 and CDR2 from the germline V gene are GTSNPN and SVGIG (reference sequence). With 4 bases removed from V and 6 bases from J, the gap between germline ends came to 19 bases. CDR3 coding DNA: TGTGCCTGGACCTGGCTGACAGCGGCGGGCAATGAGCAGTTCTTC. It specifies CAWTWLTAAGNEQFF.